This T cell receptor (beta chain) is from a study of T cells in Graves' hyperthyroidism and ophthalmopathy. Study-level points and caveats: Clonotypes that were expanded in thyroid above 0.001 mostly appeared in blood too. Ophthalmopathy, which appeared later, was predicted by the model a median around 6.5 months before onset.

This clonotype was counted many times. Its target is unknown. Amplified TCR beta CDR3 regions came from RNA transcripts. HTBI primers were the set used in a first-round RT-PCR of the TCR CDR3. From the multiplex PCR reads, TCRdb called clonotypes with MiXCR, one entry per CDR3 protein. The sample has about 400,000 distinct CDR3 sequences; 14% are singletons. V gave up 6 bases and J gave up 5 bases, with 15 bases separating them. This CDR3 is 14 amino acids long. Germline values: CDR1 KGHDR, CDR2 SFDVKD. A Clinical Activity Score of at least 3, a NOSPECS grade of at least 4 and a duration under 3 months were recorded in the ophthalmopathy patients.

Sequencing used blood. The V and J genes are TRBV24-1 and TRBJ2-5; no firm D call. This receptor was identified in a woman aged 25 to 45 with Graves' ophthalmopathy. The CDR3 sequence is CATSSVASRETQYF. CDR3 bases: TGTGCCACCAGTTCAGTGGCGTCGAGGGAGACCCAGTACTTC.